This TCR beta chain was identified during a study of cytomegalovirus exposure and HLA in healthy donors. The protocol was immunoSEQ multiplex PCR, while the TCRdb copy is restricted to in-frame clones and leaves out a portion. Among about 49,000 clones, 92% were seen once, and the ten largest hold 1.4%. V dropped 4 bases and J dropped 9; count of bases not matched to a gene: 9. The CDR3 spans 15 residues. Per the germline V gene, CDR1 is SGHDN and CDR2 is FVKESK. The chain joins TRBV14 to TRBJ2-1; 10 bases fit TRBD2. This clonotype was sampled from a man aged 18 to 35 in good health and CMV-seronegative. Sequencing was done on a sample of PBMCs. The CDR3 bases are TGTGCCAGCAGCCCTACTAGCGGGAAGGTGGTTGAGCAGTTCTTC. It codes for CASSPTSGKVVEQFF.